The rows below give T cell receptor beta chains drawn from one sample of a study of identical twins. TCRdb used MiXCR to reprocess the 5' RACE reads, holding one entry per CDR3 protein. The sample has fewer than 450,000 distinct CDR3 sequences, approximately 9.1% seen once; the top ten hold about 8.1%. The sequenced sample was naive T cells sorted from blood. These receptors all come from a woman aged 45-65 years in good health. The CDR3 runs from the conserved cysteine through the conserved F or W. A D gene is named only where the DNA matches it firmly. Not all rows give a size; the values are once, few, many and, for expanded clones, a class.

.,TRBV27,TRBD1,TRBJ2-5,TGTGCCAGCAGAACCTCCATGACAGGGGGTGGTACGGAGACCCAGTACTTC,CASRTSMTGGGTETQYF
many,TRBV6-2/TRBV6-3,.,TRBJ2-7,TGTGCCAGCAGTTTCTCGGGGACGCGCCCAGAAGGAAGTTACGAGCAGTACTTC,CASSFSGTRPEGSYEQYF
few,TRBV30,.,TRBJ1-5,TGTGCCTGGAGGGGGGGGAACAATCAGCCCCAGCATTTT,CAWRGGNNQPQHF
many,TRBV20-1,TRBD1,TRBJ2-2,TGCAGTGCTTACAGGGGAATCACCGGGGAGCTGTTTTTT,CSAYRGITGELFF
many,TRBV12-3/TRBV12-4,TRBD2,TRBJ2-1,TGTGCCAGCATCGGACTAGCGGGAGCGGGGCAGTTCTTC,CASIGLAGAGQFF
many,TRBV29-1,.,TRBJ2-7,TGCAGCGTTGATGGTCATCTGGAAGGGACCCACGTAGCCTACGAGCAGTACTTC,CSVDGHLEGTHVAYEQYF
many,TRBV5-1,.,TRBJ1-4,TGCGCCAGCAGCTTGGCCGGGGGGACGAGTGAAAAACTGTTTTTT,CASSLAGGTSEKLFF
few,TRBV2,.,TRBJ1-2,TGTGCCAGCAGCGCTATCCCCCAAGGGGCGGGTGGCTACACCTTC,CASSAIPQGAGGYTF
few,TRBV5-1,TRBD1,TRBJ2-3,TGCGCCAGCAGCTTGGAGAGACAGGGCACGCAGTATTTT,CASSLERQGTQYF
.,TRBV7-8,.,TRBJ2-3,TGTGCCAGCAGCCCAATTGGATCGGGTGCGGCGTTCGGGGATACGCAGTATTTT,CASSPIGSGAAFGDTQYF
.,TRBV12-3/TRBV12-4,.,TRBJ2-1,TGTGCCAGCAGAGGCCATGAGCAGTTCTTC,CASRGHEQFF
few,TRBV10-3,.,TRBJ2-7,TGTGCCATCAGTGGTCCTAGCTACGAGCAGTACTTC,CAISGPSYEQYF
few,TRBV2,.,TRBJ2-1,TGTGCCAGCAGTAAGGGGAGCTCCTACAATGAGCAGTTCTTC,CASSKGSSYNEQFF
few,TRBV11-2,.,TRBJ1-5,TGTGCCAGCAGCTTAGAGCAGGGTAGGCGTCAGCCCCAGCATTTT,CASSLEQGRRQPQHF
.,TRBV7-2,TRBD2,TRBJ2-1,TGTGCCAGCAGCTTAGTGGGGACTAGCGGCATTGAGCAGTTCTTC,CASSLVGTSGIEQFF
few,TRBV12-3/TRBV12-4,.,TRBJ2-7,TGTGCCAGCAGTTTCCCGCACTACGAGCAGTACTTC,CASSFPHYEQYF
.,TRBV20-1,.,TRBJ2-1,TGCAGTGCTAGAGGGACGGTTTTGGGGACTGGCTACAATGAGCAGTTCTTC,CSARGTVLGTGYNEQFF
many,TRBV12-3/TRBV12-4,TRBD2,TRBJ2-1,TGTGCCAGCAGTTTGGGGGGGATTGAGCAGTTCTTC,CASSLGGIEQFF
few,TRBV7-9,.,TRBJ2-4,TGTGCCAGCAGCACGCGGGACAGTAAAAACATTCAGTACTTC,CASSTRDSKNIQYF
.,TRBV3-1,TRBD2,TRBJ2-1,TGTGCCAGCAGCCGGGGGGGTGGTGAGCAGTTCTTC,CASSRGGGEQFF
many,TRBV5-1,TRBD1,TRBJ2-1,TGCGCCAGCAGCACGGGACAGTACAATGAGCAGTTCTTC,CASSTGQYNEQFF
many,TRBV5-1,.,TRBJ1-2,TGCGCCAGCAGCGATGGGGCTAACTATGGCTACACCTTC,CASSDGANYGYTF
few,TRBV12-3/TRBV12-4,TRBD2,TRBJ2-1,TGTGCCAGCAGTTTCGGGGGGTTTGGTATGTGGGACCGCCAAGGAGGCTACAATGAGCAGTTCTTC,CASSFGGFGMWDRQGGYNEQFF